This T cell receptor beta chain appears in the sequencing data of a study of T-cell memory formation after mild COVID-19. The CDR3 extends over 13 amino acids. Germline V gives CDR1 MNHEY, CDR2 SVGEGT. The V end lost 2 bases, the J end lost 6 bases, and 8 bases lay between the germline ends. TCRdb re-called the 5' RACE reads through MiXCR, storing one row per CDR3 protein. The repertoire holds about 140,000 distinct CDR3 sequences, with 11% to 15% as singletons. This clonotype turned up a few times. Its cognate antigen is unknown. Study observations and caveats: While clones contracting from day 15 to 85 were balanced between CD4 and CD8, later expanders leaned CD4+.

This chain links TRBV6-2 or TRBV6-3 with TRBJ1-5; D not certain. The source is an adult woman who had mild COVID-19 (a few samples of this study predate the infection). Cell type and time point are not known. Sequences were obtained from PBMCs or a T cell subset sorted from them (not recorded which). CDR3 region: CASSYPVGQPQHF. Written as DNA, the CDR3 is TGTGCCAGCAGTTACCCGGTCGGTCAGCCCCAGCATTTT.